The 18 T cell receptor beta chains listed next were all sequenced from one sample in a study of shared clonotypes between healthy human individuals. Measured with immunoSEQ multiplex PCR; TCRdb has only the in-frame clones, and not every one. The data contain around 2,000,000 clones, about 92% of them singletons. Naive CD8 cells lacked CD45RO and underwent positive selection for CCR7, leaving out terminally differentiated effector memory CD45RA+ cells. Material: naive CD8+ T cells from PBMCs. The receptor source for this set is a man aged 18 to 35 in good health. Some clones in this sample may be carry-over from other donors' samples.

This chain links TRBV2 with TRBJ2-3; 11 bases are a match to TRBD2. Trimming removed 8 bases from V and 1 base from J; junction bases left unmatched: 5. The CDR3 contains 15 residues. CDR1 SNHLY and CDR2 FYNNEI come from the germline V gene. The CDR3 sequence is CASLRLAGRTDTQYF. CDR3 nucleotide sequence: TGTGCCAGCCTAAGACTAGCGGGACGCACAGATACGCAGTATTTT.

The chain has TRBV5-4 and TRBJ2-2, with TRBD1 identical over 9 bases. The CDR3 has 16 residues. Per the germline V gene, CDR1 is SGHNT and CDR2 is YYREEE (reference sequence). V lost 3 bases and J lost 4; bases outside the gene matches: 7. The CDR3 protein is CASSSRDRVGTGELFF. CDR3 nucleotide sequence: TGTGCCAGCAGCTCACGGGACAGGGTGGGCACCGGGGAGCTGTTTTTT.

V and J are TRBV6-5 and TRBJ2-2; TRBD1 matches 9 bases. CDR1 and CDR2 (germline): MNHEY, SVGAGI. This CDR3 region has 15 residues. V dropped 6 bases and J dropped 6; count of bases not matched to a gene: 8. Here the CDR3 reads CASRSGTGMAGELFF. The CDR3 nucleotides read TGTGCCAGCAGGTCCGGGACAGGGATGGCCGGGGAGCTGTTTTTT.

The DNA of the CDR3 is TGTGCCAGCAGTTTACCAACTAGCGGAGCCTACAATGAGCAGTTCTTC. It is translated as CASSLPTSGAYNEQFF. This chain joins TRBV28 and TRBJ2-1, with 8 positions matching TRBD2. CDR3 length: 16 amino acids. The germline CDR1 and CDR2 sequences are MDHEN and SYDVKM. Trimming cost V 2 bases and J 2 bases; bases outside gene matches: 5.

V gene TRBV7-9 combines with J gene TRBJ2-7; tentatively, D is TRBD1 or TRBD2 (5 bases each). The germline V gene has CDR1 SEHNR and CDR2 FQNEAQ (reference sequence). The CDR3 has 15 residues. V lost 6 bases, J lost 3 bases, and 18 bases lay in between. Here the CDR3 DNA reads TGTGCCAGCAGAGCCCGGACAAGCCGGGGCTACGAGCAGTACTTC. Translation: CASRARTSRGYEQYF.

This sequence joins TRBV4-1 and TRBJ1-5; a possible D gene is TRBD1 (5 bases). Trimming shortened V by 1 base and J by 6 bases, and 7 bases separated the two germline ends. Germline V CDR1 and CDR2: MGHRA, YSYEKL. CDR3 length: 13 residues. Written as DNA, the CDR3 is TGCGCCAGCAGCCAAGGGGGGTTTCAGCCCCAGCATTTT. Translated: CASSQGGFQPQHF.

This clone was picked up one time. The V gene is TRBV6-5, the J gene TRBJ2-1; either TRBD1 or TRBD2 may fit D (5 bases each). CDR1 and CDR2 from the germline V gene are MNHEY and SVGAGI. Trimming pared 2 bases from V and 8 bases from J, leaving 13 bases between. The CDR3 extends over 14 amino acids. CDR3: CASSYRGVNYEQFF. The CDR3, as DNA: TGTGCCAGCAGTTACAGAGGGGTGAACTATGAGCAGTTCTTC.

V gene TRBV2 combines with J gene TRBJ1-5; 7 positions match TRBD1. J was trimmed by 5 bases and V by 4 bases; bases with no gene match: 11. Germline V lookup: CDR1 SNHLY, CDR2 FYNNEI. The CDR3 has 16 residues. The CDR3 sequence is CASSVHYRGPDQPQHF. The CDR3 DNA reads as TGTGCCAGCAGTGTGCACTACAGGGGACCTGATCAGCCCCAGCATTTT.

The CDR3 protein is CASRPANSYEQYF. The CDR3 DNA follows: TGTGCCAGCAGACCAGCAAACTCCTACGAGCAGTACTTC. The chain joins TRBV28 to TRBJ2-7; D call uncertain. Germline lookup yields CDR1 MDHEN and CDR2 SYDVKM. The CDR3 consists of 13 residues. V was shortened by 6 bases and J by 0 bases, with 9 bases between the two germline ends.

V and J are TRBV11-2 and TRBJ1-4, with unresolved D. In germline, CDR1 is SGHAT, CDR2 FQNNGV. CDR3 length: 15 amino acids. V was pared by 4 bases and J by 0 bases, with 9 bases between. This CDR3 reads CASSWRRATNEKLFF. As DNA, the CDR3 is TGTGCCAGCAGCTGGCGGAGAGCAACTAATGAAAAACTGTTTTTT.

The chain carries TRBV13 and TRBJ2-1; 11 nucleotides agree with TRBD2. Trimming cost V 5 bases and J 0 bases; bases outside gene matches: 9. Per the germline V gene, CDR1 is PRHDT and CDR2 is FYEKMQ (reference sequence). This CDR3 has 18 amino acids. The CDR3 here is CASSPGVAGGLSYNEQFF. CDR3 in DNA: TGTGCCAGCAGCCCTGGGGTAGCGGGGGGGCTCTCCTACAATGAGCAGTTCTTC.

This chain uses TRBV19 with TRBJ2-2; D is perhaps TRBD1 (6 bases). The ends were cut back, 3 bases at V and 1 base at J, with 9 bases in the middle. Per the germline V gene, CDR1 is LNHDA and CDR2 is SQIVND (reference sequence). The CDR3 is 15 amino acids. This CDR3 is CASSIETGNTGELFF. The CDR3 nucleotides are TGTGCCAGTAGTATTGAGACAGGGAACACCGGGGAGCTGTTTTTT.

The table lists this clone with a few counts. The gene calls are TRBV5-4 and TRBJ1-1; D perhaps matches TRBD1 (5 bases). The V end was cut by 0 bases, the J end by 5 bases, with 11 bases between. CDR1 is SGHNT and CDR2 is YYREEE in the germline V gene (reference sequence). The CDR3 spans 14 residues. The CDR3 coding sequence is TGTGCCAGCAGCTTGGTGACAGATATAACTGAAGCTTTCTTT. Translating it yields CASSLVTDITEAFF. The complete variable domain, with remaining parts taken from reference TRBV5-4 and TRBJ1-1, reads ETGVTQSPTHLIKTRGQQVTLRCSSQSGHNTVSWYQQALGQGPQFIFQYYREEENGRGNFPPRFSGLQFPNYSSELNVNALELDDSALYLCASSLVTDITEAFFGQGTRLTVV.

This rearrangement joins TRBV27 to TRBJ1-2; D remains ambiguous. CDR1 and CDR2 from the germline V gene are MNHEY and SMNVEV (reference sequence). This CDR3 has 13 amino acids. Deletions cut 2 bases from V and 10 bases from J, with 14 bases between. Here the CDR3 reads CASSLRAASAYTF. The CDR3 DNA reads TGTGCCAGCAGTTTACGGGCAGCCTCTGCCTACACCTTC.

This chain uses TRBV19 with TRBJ2-3; D might be TRBD2 (6 bases). The germline gives CDR1 LNHDA, CDR2 SQIVND (reference sequence). The CDR3 spans 15 residues. The germline V and J ends were trimmed by 6 bases and 1 base, with 14 bases remaining between them. CDR3 region: CASRGLPGRTDTQYF. CDR3 nucleotides: TGTGCCAGTAGGGGACTGCCGGGCCGCACAGATACGCAGTATTTT.

The CDR3 is CAWTPISIGPVSGNTIYF. In DNA, the CDR3 is TGTGCCTGGACCCCGATATCTATTGGACCGGTCTCTGGAAACACCATATATTTT. The V call is TRBV30, the J call TRBJ1-3; no clear D gene. Looked up from germline, CDR1 is GTSNPN and CDR2 is SVGIG (reference sequence). CDR3 length: 18 amino acids. Trimming took 4 bases from V and 0 from J, leaving 22 bases between them.

The chain links TRBV6-5 to TRBJ2-7, with 7 bases aligning to TRBD1. CDR1 MNHEY and CDR2 SVGAGI come from the germline V gene. The CDR3 length is 13 residues. The ends lost 4 bases at V and 2 bases at J; junction bases unmatched: 2. This CDR3 is CASSSQGPYEQYF. Written as DNA, the CDR3 is TGTGCCAGCAGTTCACAGGGGCCCTACGAGCAGTACTTC.

The chain carries TRBV14 and TRBJ2-1; maybe TRBD2 (6 bases). Germline lookup yields CDR1 SGHDN and CDR2 FVKESK. Trimming took 2 bases from V and 3 from J, leaving 8 bases between them. This CDR3 is built from 14 residues. CDR3 nucleotide sequence: TGTGCCAGCAGCCAATTAGCGGACTACAATGAGCAGTTCTTC. As protein: CASSQLADYNEQFF.